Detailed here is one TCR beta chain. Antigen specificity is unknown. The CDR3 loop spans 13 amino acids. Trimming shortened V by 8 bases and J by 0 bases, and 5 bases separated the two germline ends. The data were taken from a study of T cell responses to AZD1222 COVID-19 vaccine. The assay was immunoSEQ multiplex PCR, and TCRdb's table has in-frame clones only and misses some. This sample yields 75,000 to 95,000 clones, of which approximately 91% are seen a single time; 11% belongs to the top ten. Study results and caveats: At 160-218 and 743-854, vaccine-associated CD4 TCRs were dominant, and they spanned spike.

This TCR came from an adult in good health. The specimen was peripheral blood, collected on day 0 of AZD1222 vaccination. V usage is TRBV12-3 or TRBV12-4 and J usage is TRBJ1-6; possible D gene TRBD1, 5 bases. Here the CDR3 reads CASGGSYNSPLHF. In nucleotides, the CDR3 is TGTGCCAGCGGGGGCTCCTATAATTCACCCCTCCACTTT.